This T cell receptor beta chain is from a study of T cell responses to AZD1222 COVID-19 vaccine. Study-wide results and limits: Recipients of two AZD1222 doses showed rising Spike-specific TCR breadth and depth. It was only six AZD1222 recipients who were seropositive at baseline. CD4 TCRs linked to vaccination spanned spike, dominating at 160-218 and 743-854.

Repertoires were generated with immunoSEQ multiplex PCR, while TCRdb's copy carries only in-frame clones and drops some. This sample has more than 80,000 clones, with under 95% found just once. There are a few counts of this clone. Its antigen is currently unknown. Trimming stripped 2 bases from V and 5 bases from J, with 9 bases between. The CDR3 has 13 residues. Germline V gene lookup returns CDR1 SGHTA and CDR2 FQGNSA. The V gene is TRBV7-2, the J gene TRBJ1-1, with D unclear. The receptor was isolated from an adult in good health. Source: peripheral blood, taken on day 0 of AZD1222 vaccination. The CDR3 here is CASSLYSRTEAFF. CDR3 bases: TGTGCCAGCAGCTTATATAGTAGAACTGAAGCTTTCTTT.